Sequencing of this T cell receptor (beta chain) was carried out in a study of monozygotic twins with inflammatory bowel disease. Per the germline V gene, CDR1 is SGHTA and CDR2 is FQGTGA. The CDR3 has 16 amino acids. For each CDR3 protein, TCRdb gives one entry from its re-call of the 5' RACE reads, without DNA. The repertoire table contains approximately 330,000 distinct CDR3 sequences. Sequenced input: blood. The sequence was obtained from a human donor with ulcerative colitis or Crohn's disease, or a healthy co-twin of an affected twin (not recorded which). The chain joins TRBV7-3 to TRBJ2-5; the TRBD2 assignment by TCRdb is unverifiable without DNA. Here the CDR3 reads CASSLGTSPYQETQYF.